The entry that follows covers one TCR beta chain sequence. As yet, its antigen is unknown. The record originates from a study of T cells in narcolepsy. TCRdb keeps only in-frame clones here, not all; method: immunoSEQ multiplex PCR. Of approximately 31,000 clones listed, around 80% were seen once; the top ten hold 1.3%. There are 13 residues in the CDR3. CDR1 MDHEN and CDR2 SYDVKM come from the germline V gene. The V end lost 5 bases, the J end lost 0 bases, and 8 bases lay between the germline ends. General study results and limits: Comparing one patient's CSF and blood CD4+ clonotypes highlighted HCRT- and TRIB2-specific autoreactive clonotypes. Healthy controls reportedly lacked the autoreactive clonotypes serially found in patients' blood. Some memory CD4+ repertoires had no autoreactive clone sequences.

The chain couples TRBV28 to TRBJ2-7; D unresolved. The receptor comes from a human donor with narcolepsy. The source material was CD45RA- memory CD4+ T cells from PBMCs. This CDR3 reads CASSPPVSYEQYV. The CDR3 region has the DNA TGTGCCAGCAGTCCCCCTGTCTCCTACGAGCAGTACGTC.